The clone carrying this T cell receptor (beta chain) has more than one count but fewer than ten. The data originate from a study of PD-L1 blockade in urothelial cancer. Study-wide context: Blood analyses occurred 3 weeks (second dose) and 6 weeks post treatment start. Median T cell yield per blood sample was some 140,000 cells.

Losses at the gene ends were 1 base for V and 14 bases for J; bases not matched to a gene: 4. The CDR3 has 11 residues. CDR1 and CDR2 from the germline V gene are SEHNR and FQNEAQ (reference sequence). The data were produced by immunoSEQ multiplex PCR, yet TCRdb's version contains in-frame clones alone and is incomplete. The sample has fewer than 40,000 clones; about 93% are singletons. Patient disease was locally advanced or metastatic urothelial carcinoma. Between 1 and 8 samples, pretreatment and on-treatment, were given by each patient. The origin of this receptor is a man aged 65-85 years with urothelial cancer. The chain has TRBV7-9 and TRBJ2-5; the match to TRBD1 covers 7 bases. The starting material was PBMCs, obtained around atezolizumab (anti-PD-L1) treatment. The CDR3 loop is CASSLEQGPYF. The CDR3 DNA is TGTGCCAGCAGCTTAGAACAGGGGCCCTACTTC.